These 27 T cell receptor beta chains were sequenced from one sample in a study of siplizumab effects on memory and regulatory T cells (dated by TCRdb to the late 2010s). Libraries were made using the immunoSEQ multiplex PCR assay. In its TCRdb copy, this immuneACCESS table keeps in-frame sequences only and misses some clones. Where compared with another copy, unresolved V genes explain less than half of these, and the others have no known cause. Across this sample there are more than 90,000 clones, with 85% to 95% seen only once. Around 11% of the sample is held by the ten biggest clonotypes. Sequencing was carried out using non-Treg CD4+ T cells sorted from blood. Taken with the paper, the label for cell subset or site translates to: FACS-sorted unstimulated CD4+ non-regulatory T cells. These receptors came from a human donor in good health.

The rearrangement uses TRBV5-1 and TRBJ2-3; the D gene is possibly TRBD2 (5 bases). The CDR3 is 13 amino acids. The V gene's germline CDR1 is SGHRS and CDR2 YFSETQ. Trimming shortened V by 3 bases and J by 5 bases, and 10 bases separated the two germline ends. CDR3 in amino acids: CASSSLGEDTQYF. The CDR3, as DNA: TGCGCCAGCAGCTCCCTCGGGGAAGATACGCAGTATTTT.

The gene calls are TRBV9 and TRBJ1-2; D is unresolved. With 0 bases removed from V and 2 bases from J, the gap between germline ends came to 14 bases. The CDR3 has 16 residues. From germline, CDR1 is SGDLS and CDR2 YYNGEE. The DNA for the CDR3 is TGTGCCAGCAGCGTAGGTCCGACGGCTGACAACTATGGCTACACCTTC. This gives the protein CASSVGPTADNYGYTF.

This clone occurred once. This chain joins TRBV7-8 and TRBJ2-1, with TRBD2 matching 8 bases. There are 13 residues in the CDR3. V shed 5 bases, J shed 11 bases, and the junction held 8 bases outside the gene matches. CDR1 and CDR2 (germline): SGHVS, FQNEAQ. This chain's CDR3 is CASSTGTRRQQFF. CDR3 coding DNA: TGTGCCAGCAGCACCGGGACTAGAAGACAGCAGTTCTTC.

The J gene is TRBJ2-3, the V gene TRBV6-5; 9 nucleotides align to TRBD2. Germline lookup yields CDR1 MNHEY and CDR2 SVGAGI. The CDR3 length is 15 residues. With V trimmed by 5 bases and J by 4 bases, 7 bases remained unmatched. CDR3 DNA sequence: TGTGCCAGCAGTAAAATTATAGCGGGAGCAGATACGCAGTATTTT. It specifies CASSKIIAGADTQYF.

V and J are TRBV30 and TRBJ1-5; D perhaps matches TRBD1 (6 bases). Per germline, CDR1 GTSNPN and CDR2 SVGIG (reference sequence). The CDR3 contains 13 residues. Trimming removed 4 bases at V and 7 bases at J, with 14 bases between. The CDR3 coding sequence is TGTGCCTGGAATCGACAGGACGGACAGCCCCAGCATTTT. Translation gives CAWNRQDGQPQHF.

The chain joins TRBV5-4 to TRBJ2-7, with TRBD1 matching 7 bases. V shed 1 base and J 2 bases; nucleotides not matched to a gene: 3. Germline CDR1 SGHNT, CDR2 YYREEE (reference sequence). CDR3 length: 14 amino acids. This chain's CDR3 is CASSLPGGTYEQYF. In DNA, the CDR3 is TGTGCCAGCAGCTTGCCAGGGGGAACCTACGAGCAGTACTTC.

This clone has only one observation. The V and J genes are TRBV19 and TRBJ2-3, with 7 bases lining up with TRBD1. Germline CDR1 LNHDA, CDR2 SQIVND (reference sequence). V dropped 6 bases and J dropped 2; count of bases not matched to a gene: 14. The CDR3 totals 17 residues. The CDR3 bases are TGTGCCAGTAGAGACAGGGTTGGTCGAGGGCCCACAGATACGCAGTATTTT. This translates into CASRDRVGRGPTDTQYF.

The chain recombines TRBV5-1 with TRBJ2-3, with 8 bases that match TRBD2. The V gene end was trimmed by 3 bases and the J gene end by 1 base; junction bases not matched to a gene: 7. Germline V gives CDR1 SGHRS, CDR2 YFSETQ. The CDR3 length is 16 residues. The CDR3 bases are TGCGCCAGCAGCTACTCCCTGACTAGCGGCACAGATACGCAGTATTTT. Protein product: CASSYSLTSGTDTQYF.

CDR3 sequence (DNA): TGTGCCTGGGGGATACGAGGGCGCTTCTATGGCTACACCTTC. Translating it yields CAWGIRGRFYGYTF. The chain recombines TRBV30 with TRBJ1-2; D is unclear. With 5 bases removed from V and 4 bases from J, the gap between germline ends came to 17 bases. Germline CDR1 and CDR2: GTSNPN and SVGIG (reference sequence). The CDR3 extends over 14 amino acids.

J is TRBJ1-3 and V is TRBV5-1; unclear D gene. V was shortened by 1 base and J by 2 bases, with 10 bases between the two germline ends. The germline V gene encodes CDR1 SGHRS and CDR2 YFSETQ. This CDR3 spans 15 amino acids. CDR3 DNA sequence: TGCGCCAGCAGCTTGTTACCCCTAGCTGGAAACACCATATATTTT. It yields the protein CASSLLPLAGNTIYF.

In its sample, this clone was seen a few times. The chain links TRBV2 to TRBJ2-7; D unresolved. This CDR3 comprises 15 residues. V gave up 4 bases and J gave up 0 bases, with 13 bases separating them. Per the germline V gene, CDR1 is SNHLY and CDR2 is FYNNEI. The CDR3 nucleotides read TGTGCCAGCAGTGTTTCTGAGGCGAGCTCCTACGAGCAGTACTTC. It encodes CASSVSEASSYEQYF.

The rearrangement links TRBV29-1 to TRBJ2-1; 10 nucleotides match TRBD2. The CDR3 is 13 amino acids. The junction had 2 bases not matched to a gene; V was cut back by 4 bases and J by 5 bases. From germline, CDR1 is SQVTM and CDR2 ANQGSEA. Written as DNA, the CDR3 is TGCAGCGTTGCCGGACTAGCGGACAATGAGCAGTTCTTC. This encodes CSVAGLADNEQFF.

In regard to this clone: Within the sample, other DNA sequences also encode this same CDR3. V and J are TRBV19 and TRBJ1-2; D uncertain. Germline V gene data show CDR1 as LNHDA and CDR2 as SQIVND (reference sequence). The CDR3 extends over 13 amino acids. Trimming stripped 1 base from V and 8 bases from J, with 11 bases between. As DNA, the CDR3 is TGTGCCAGTAGTATAGGGAGTTTCGGGGGCTACACCTTC. Amino acid sequence: CASSIGSFGGYTF.

This chain uses TRBV2 with TRBJ2-1, with 10 nucleotides matching TRBD2. This CDR3 is built from 14 residues. Germline values: CDR1 SNHLY, CDR2 FYNNEI. V lost 4 bases and J lost 9; bases outside the gene matches: 6. The DNA of the CDR3 is TGTGCCAGCAGTGTGAAGCGGGAGGGGGTTGAGCAGTTCTTC. Translation gives CASSVKREGVEQFF. The entire variable domain, with the rest obtained from reference TRBV2 and TRBJ2-1, is as follows: EPEVTQTPSHQVTQMGQEVILRCVPISNHLYFYWYRQILGQKVEFLVSFYNNEISEKSEIFDDQFSVERPDGSNFTLKIRSTKLEDSAMYFCASSVKREGVEQFFGPGTRLTVL.

This sequence joins TRBV4-1 and TRBJ1-1, with D tentatively TRBD1 (6 bases). The CDR3 has 13 residues. Germline V gene data show CDR1 as MGHRA and CDR2 as YSYEKL. V was cut by 4 bases and J by 4 bases, with 10 bases left in between. Written as DNA, the CDR3 is TGCGCCAGCAGCCGGGGGCCGGGCACTGAAGCTTTCTTT. Translating it yields CASSRGPGTEAFF.

The DNA for the CDR3 is TGTGCCAGTAGTATAAGACAGAAAGAGACCCAGTACTTC. Protein: CASSIRQKETQYF. This sequence joins TRBV19 and TRBJ2-5; a possible D gene is TRBD1 (5 bases). Germline-derived CDR1 and CDR2 are LNHDA and SQIVND (reference sequence). The CDR3 has 13 amino acids. Deletions cut 2 bases from V and 3 bases from J, with 7 bases between.

This chain joins TRBV4-2 and TRBJ1-2; D uncertain. The CDR3 has 15 residues. Germline V gene lookup returns CDR1 LGHNA and CDR2 YNFKEQ. Trimming took off 3 bases at V and 2 bases at J, with 13 bases between the two ends. The CDR3 loop is CASSHTSGWNYGYTF. For the CDR3, the DNA is TGTGCCAGCAGCCATACATCGGGGTGGAACTATGGCTACACCTTC.

J is TRBJ2-5 and V is TRBV5-6; no definite D call. CDR3 length: 11 residues. Germline values: CDR1 SGHDT, CDR2 YYEEEE. Trimming took 3 bases from V and 2 from J, leaving 2 bases between them. CDR3 DNA sequence: TGTGCCAGCAGCTGGCAAGAGACCCAGTACTTC. Residues: CASSWQETQYF.

The chain links TRBV30 to TRBJ2-1, with TRBD1 matching 7 bases. V dropped 4 bases and J dropped 2; count of bases not matched to a gene: 26. Per germline, CDR1 GTSNPN and CDR2 SVGIG (reference sequence). This CDR3 is built from 21 residues. The CDR3 nucleotides are TGTGCCTGGACTACTTCCTGGGACAGAATTATACCCATACCTACCTACAATGAGCAGTTCTTC. It translates to CAWTTSWDRIIPIPTYNEQFF.

The rearrangement joins TRBV12-5 to TRBJ1-2; possible D gene TRBD1, 5 bases. Looked up from germline, CDR1 is LGHNT and CDR2 is FRNRAP. V lost 3 bases, J lost 3 bases, and 14 bases lay in between. The CDR3 is made up of 15 amino acids. This CDR3 reads CASGLSQGYDYGYTF. The DNA for the CDR3 is TGTGCTAGTGGTTTATCTCAGGGTTACGACTATGGCTACACCTTC.

The rearrangement links TRBV10-3 to TRBJ2-1, with D maybe TRBD1 (5 bases). Trimming removed 3 bases from V and 6 bases from J, with 9 bases in between. Germline-derived CDR1 and CDR2 are ENHRY and SYGVKD. CDR3 size: 13 residues. The CDR3 loop reads CAISDRQINEQFF. In DNA, the CDR3 is TGTGCCATCAGTGATAGACAGATCAATGAGCAGTTCTTC.

The genes are TRBV5-1 and TRBJ2-2; D tentatively reads TRBD1 or TRBD2 (6 bases each). Trimming cost V 0 bases and J 3 bases, with 12 bases left between them. The CDR3 covers 16 residues. The germline V gene has CDR1 SGHRS and CDR2 YFSETQ. DNA for the CDR3: TGCGCCAGCAGCTTGGATGCCGGGGGCTACACCGGGGAGCTGTTTTTT. Amino acid sequence: CASSLDAGGYTGELFF.

This sequence joins TRBV5-1 and TRBJ2-7; D may be TRBD1 or TRBD2 (5 bases each). The V gene lost 6 bases and the J gene lost 5 bases, with 15 bases spanning the gap. This CDR3 contains 13 residues. CDR1 and CDR2 (germline): SGHRS, YFSETQ. CDR3 residues: CASTGDGGHEQYF. In DNA, the CDR3 is TGCGCCAGCACTGGGGACGGCGGGCACGAGCAGTACTTC. The full variable domain, in which reference TRBV5-1 and TRBJ2-7 provide the parts outside the CDR3, is KAGVTQTPRYLIKTRGQQVTLSCSPISGHRSVSWYQQTPGQGLQFLFEYFSETQRNKGNFPGRFSGRQFSNSRSEMNVSTLELGDSALYLCASTGDGGHEQYFGPGTRLTVT.

The chain carries TRBV29-1 and TRBJ2-7; D gene unclear. The CDR3 length is 13 residues. Trimming took 5 bases from V and 0 from J, leaving 11 bases between them. In germline, CDR1 is SQVTM, CDR2 ANQGSEA. The CDR3, as DNA: TGCAGCGTTAGGTGGCCCAACTCCTACGAGCAGTACTTC. Protein: CSVRWPNSYEQYF.

The rearrangement uses TRBV7-2 and TRBJ2-2, with a weak D call TRBD1 (6 bases). V gave up 5 bases and J gave up 1 base, with 8 bases separating them. This CDR3 has 14 residues. Germline-derived CDR1 and CDR2 are SGHTA and FQGNSA. The CDR3 sequence: CASSQGQNTGELFF. The CDR3 nucleotides are TGTGCCAGCAGCCAGGGACAGAACACCGGGGAGCTGTTTTTT.

This chain connects TRBV19 to TRBJ2-7; 11 positions agree with TRBD1. This CDR3 comprises 15 residues. The germline V gene encodes CDR1 LNHDA and CDR2 SQIVND (reference sequence). Losses at the gene ends were 3 bases for V and 2 bases for J; bases not matched to a gene: 3. CDR3: CASSMWTGGTYEQYF. CDR3 nucleotide sequence: TGTGCCAGTAGTATGTGGACAGGGGGCACCTACGAGCAGTACTTC. Full variable domain (missing parts from reference TRBV19 and TRBJ2-7): DGGITQSPKYLFRKEGQNVTLSCEQNLNHDAMYWYRQDPGQGLRLIYYSQIVNDFQKGDIAEGYSVSREKKESFPLTVTSAQKNPTAFYLCASSMWTGGTYEQYFGPGTRLTVT.

The chain is built from TRBV11-3 and TRBJ2-7; a weak D match, TRBD1 (5 bases). Germline CDR1 SGHNT, CDR2 YENEEA. This CDR3 has 14 residues. The V gene lost 1 base and the J gene lost 1 base, with 8 bases spanning the gap. The CDR3 here is CASSLGTLSYEQYF. In DNA, the CDR3 is TGTGCCAGCAGCTTAGGGACACTGTCCTACGAGCAGTACTTC.